Sequencing of this T cell receptor (beta chain) was carried out in a study of blood T cells in healthy people across ages. Across the whole study: Template-switching capture recovered about one barcoded beta molecule per two T cells.

Using a J-beta primer mix together with a sample-barcoded 5' primer, a second PCR was run for roughly 6 to 11 cycles. One entry per CDR3 protein, called by TCRdb with MiXCR from the 5' RACE reads. The sample contains around 800,000 distinct CDR3 sequences, 35% to 50% of which appear only once. The sample holds a few counts of this clonotype. Its antigen is undetermined. V lost 0 bases and J lost 11, with 16 bases in between. The V gene's germline CDR1 is DFQATT and CDR2 SNEGSKA (reference sequence). This CDR3 has 13 amino acids. Findings and limits, study-wide: Shifts in expanded clonotypes may have been confounded by donor CMV status, which was unknown. Unsorted PBMC material precluded a definitive naive versus antigen-experienced comparison. From one million sequenced T cells, diversity estimates were lower bounds.

The genes are TRBV20-1 and TRBJ2-5, with D perhaps TRBD2 (6 bases). The TCR was taken from an elderly man in good health. Sequencing was performed on blood. The DNA for the CDR3 is TGCAGTGCTAGAGAAGTCTTGCGGGATGAGCAGTACTTC. It is translated as CSAREVLRDEQYF.